This T cell receptor beta chain was documented in a study of T cell responses to AZD1222 COVID-19 vaccine. Study-wide findings and caveats: Only a handful of AZD1222 recipients tested seropositive at baseline. There were repertoire samples only from the period after the peak T cell response. The CD4 TCRs associated with vaccination extended across spike and predominated at 160-218 and 743-854. A rise in Spike-specific TCR breadth and depth followed two AZD1222 doses.

About this clone: The antigen remains unidentified.

Sequencing used immunoSEQ multiplex PCR; TCRdb keeps in-frame clones, though not all of them. The sample gives more than 80,000 clones, approximately 92% of which show up once; about 2.4% is in the top ten. Trimming at V came to 0 bases and at J to 2 bases, leaving 2 bases not matched to a gene. The CDR3 is made up of 16 amino acids. Germline V gene lookup returns CDR1 MGHDK and CDR2 SYGVNS. This sample comprised peripheral blood, obtained 28 days after the second AZD1222 dose. This receptor was obtained from an adult who received the AZD1222 COVID-19 vaccine. The V call is TRBV25-1, the J call TRBJ1-3, with TRBD1 matching 9 bases. CDR3: CASSEYGTGTGNTIYF. CDR3 bases: TGTGCCAGCAGTGAATACGGGACAGGGACTGGAAACACCATATATTTT.